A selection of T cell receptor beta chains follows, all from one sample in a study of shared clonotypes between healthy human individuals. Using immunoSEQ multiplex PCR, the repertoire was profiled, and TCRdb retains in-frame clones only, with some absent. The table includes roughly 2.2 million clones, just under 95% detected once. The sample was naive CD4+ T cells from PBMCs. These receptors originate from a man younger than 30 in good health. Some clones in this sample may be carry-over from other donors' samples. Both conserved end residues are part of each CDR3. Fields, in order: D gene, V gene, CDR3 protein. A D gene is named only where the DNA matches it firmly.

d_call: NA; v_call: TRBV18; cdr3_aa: CASSPKGPNTGELFF
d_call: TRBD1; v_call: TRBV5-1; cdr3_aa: CASSNRTGLSEQYF
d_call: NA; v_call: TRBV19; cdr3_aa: CATKDLPAVEQYF
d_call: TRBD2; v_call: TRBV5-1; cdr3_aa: CASSPQGGRETQYF
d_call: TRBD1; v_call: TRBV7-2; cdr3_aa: CASSLDPGGGNTIYF
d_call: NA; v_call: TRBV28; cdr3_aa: CASSNIYNEQFF
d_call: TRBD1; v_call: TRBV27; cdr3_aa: CASRMGQINEKLFF
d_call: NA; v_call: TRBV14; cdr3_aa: CASSGPSTYEQYF
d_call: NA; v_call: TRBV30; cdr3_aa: CAWRSQGGQPQHF
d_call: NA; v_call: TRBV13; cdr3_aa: CASSYPPGSNYGYTF
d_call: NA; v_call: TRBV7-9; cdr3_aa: CASSLGGTNYGYTF
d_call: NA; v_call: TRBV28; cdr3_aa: CASSSSDTNYGYTF
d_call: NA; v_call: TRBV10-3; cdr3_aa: CAISDDRLRGGTEAFF
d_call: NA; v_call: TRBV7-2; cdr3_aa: CASSLNPPWDRQYF
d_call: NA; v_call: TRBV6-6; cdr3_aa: CASSQSTIRRGEQYF
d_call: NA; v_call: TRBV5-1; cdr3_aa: CASSLEWGGNQPQHF
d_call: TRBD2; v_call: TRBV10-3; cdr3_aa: CAISESSSGSLEQFF
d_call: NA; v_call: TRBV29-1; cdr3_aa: CSVATGRRVSGELFF
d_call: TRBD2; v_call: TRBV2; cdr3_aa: CASSDPAGGINEQYF
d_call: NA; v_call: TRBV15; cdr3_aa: CATSRDTKGGYEQYF
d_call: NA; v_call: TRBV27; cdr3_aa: CASSLAGPGPGEKLFF
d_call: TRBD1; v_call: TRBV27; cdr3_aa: CASSPRPDRGGNEQYF
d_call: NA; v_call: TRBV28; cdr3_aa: CASRLAIYNEQFF
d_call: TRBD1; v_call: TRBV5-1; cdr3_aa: CASSLSPTGAGDTGELFF
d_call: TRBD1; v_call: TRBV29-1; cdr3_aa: CSAQGNYGYTF
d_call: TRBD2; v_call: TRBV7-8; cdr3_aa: CASSLGDRPSGWDTQYF
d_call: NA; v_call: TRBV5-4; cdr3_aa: CASSLVGRDQETQYF
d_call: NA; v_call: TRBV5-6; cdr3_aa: CASRTWETYEQYF
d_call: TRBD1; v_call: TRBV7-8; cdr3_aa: CASSSYGQGGNIQYF
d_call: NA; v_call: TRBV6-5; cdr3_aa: CASSYSRQSPQHF
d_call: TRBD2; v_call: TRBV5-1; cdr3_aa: CASKVGGSGYEQFF
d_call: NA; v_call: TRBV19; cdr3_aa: CASSIIPSFSPQHF
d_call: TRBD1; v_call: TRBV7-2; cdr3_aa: CASSSSGTGVAKNIQYF
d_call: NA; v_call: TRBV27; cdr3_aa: CASSFGHRYEQYF
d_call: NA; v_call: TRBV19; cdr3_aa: CASSTSSLYRVQPQHF
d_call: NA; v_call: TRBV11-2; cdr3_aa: CASSLVDRDTEAFF
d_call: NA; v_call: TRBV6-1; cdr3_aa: CASSERLGHTEQYF
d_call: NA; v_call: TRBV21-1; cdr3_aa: CASSKALKGSGNEQFF
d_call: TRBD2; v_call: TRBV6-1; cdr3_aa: CASSEATKTSGWLDTQYF
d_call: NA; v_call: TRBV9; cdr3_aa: CASSVGRSGPDTQYF
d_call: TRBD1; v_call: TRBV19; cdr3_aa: CASSVRDREPDTQYF
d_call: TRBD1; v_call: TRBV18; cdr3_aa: CASSPLDRGSGNTIYF
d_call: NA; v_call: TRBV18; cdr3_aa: CASSPPSRTEAFF
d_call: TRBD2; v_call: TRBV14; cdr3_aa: CASSPGGYEQYF
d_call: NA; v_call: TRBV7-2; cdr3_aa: CASSFSHTIYF
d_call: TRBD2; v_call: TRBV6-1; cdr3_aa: CASRGPGTSAYEQYF